Listed below are T cell receptor beta chains from one sample, sequenced in a study of T cells after yellow fever vaccination. Each CDR3 protein gets one entry after TCRdb re-called the 5' RACE reads with MiXCR. The sample records about 510,000 distinct CDR3 sequences, just over 20% being singletons. The sample in question was PBMCs, obtained 21 days after the first yellow fever vaccination. Receptors originate from a young man who received the YFV17D yellow fever vaccine. Each CDR3 is given with its conserved first and last residue. Each record gives: J gene, V gene, CDR3 length, clone size, D gene, CDR3 DNA, CDR3 protein. D genes are given only for firm matches. Clone size is stated in some rows and not others, as once, few, many or a class when expanded.

TRBJ2-2	TRBV9	15	NA	NA	TGTGCCAGCAGCGTAGGCCTAGGGGGGGCGGAGGAGCTGTTTTTT	CASSVGLGGAEELFF
TRBJ2-2	TRBV5-1	15	few	TRBD1	TGCGCCAGCAGCTTGGAGGACAGGAAGACGGGGGAGCTGTTTTTT	CASSLEDRKTGELFF
TRBJ2-2	TRBV7-9	13	few	NA	TGTGCCAGCAGCGTAACCCGACCCGGGGAGCTGTTTTTT	CASSVTRPGELFF
TRBJ1-2	TRBV29-1	14	NA	TRBD1	TGCAGTGTTCCCCCAGGGGGGGGCAGGGATGGCTACACCTTC	CSVPPGGGRDGYTF
TRBJ2-1	TRBV28	13	NA	NA	TGTGCCAGCAGTTTTCCCATTTCCAATGAGCAGTTCTTC	CASSFPISNEQFF
TRBJ2-1	TRBV18	14	NA	NA	TGTGCCAGCTCACCGCAGCAGGGATACAATGAGCAGTTCTTC	CASSPQQGYNEQFF
TRBJ2-3	TRBV7-8	16	few	NA	TGTGCCAGCAGCCTATACGGGGCTAGCAGCACAGATACGCAGTATTTT	CASSLYGASSTDTQYF
TRBJ2-3	TRBV6-1	14	NA	NA	TGTGCCAGCAGTCAGAAGGCCAGCACAGATACGCAGTATTTT	CASSQKASTDTQYF
TRBJ2-7	TRBV11-2	12	few	NA	TGTGCCAGCAGCCCATACCCAGGCGAGCAGTACTTC	CASSPYPGEQYF
TRBJ1-5	TRBV7-2	15	few	TRBD1	TGTGCCAGCAGCACGACCAGACAGGGTGGTCAGCCCCAGCATTTT	CASSTTRQGGQPQHF
TRBJ2-2	TRBV20-1	13	NA	NA	TGCAGTGTAGAGGGCACGAACACCGGGGAGCTGTTTTTT	CSVEGTNTGELFF
TRBJ1-4	TRBV12-3/TRBV12-4	14	many	TRBD1	TGTGCCAGCAGCCGGACAGGGGCTAATGAAAAACTGTTTTTT	CASSRTGANEKLFF
TRBJ2-7	TRBV4-2	13	NA	NA	TGTGCCAGCAGCCAAGTAGGGGGAAGCGAGCAGTACTTC	CASSQVGGSEQYF
TRBJ2-1	TRBV27	13	few	NA	TGTGCCAGTCGCTGGGACCCGTCGGGTGAGCAGTTCTTC	CASRWDPSGEQFF
TRBJ2-5	TRBV29-1	12	NA	NA	TGCAGCGGCTACGGGCCTCAAGAGACCCAGTACTTC	CSGYGPQETQYF
TRBJ2-6	TRBV6-4	8	few	NA	TGTGCCAGCAGTGACTCGACTTTC	CASSDSTF
TRBJ1-2	TRBV19	15	NA	NA	TGTGCCAGTAGTATCGGTAACCTGCTGTACTATGGCTACACCTTC	CASSIGNLLYYGYTF
TRBJ1-4	TRBV30	11	NA	NA	TGTGCCTGGAGTCTTGAAGAAAAACTGTTTTTT	CAWSLEEKLFF
TRBJ2-7	TRBV12-3/TRBV12-4	14	few	NA	TGTGCCAGCAGTCCCGGCTCCACTGCGTACGAGCAGTACTTC	CASSPGSTAYEQYF
TRBJ1-5	TRBV6-2/TRBV6-3	14	few	TRBD1	TGTGCCAGCAGTTCGACAGGGGAAGTTCAGCCCCAGCATTTT	CASSSTGEVQPQHF
TRBJ1-4	TRBV30	14	few	NA	TGTGCCTGGAGTGCCGGGACGTCGAATGAAAAACTGTTTTTT	CAWSAGTSNEKLFF
TRBJ2-5	TRBV11-3	15	NA	TRBD2	TGTGCCAGCAGCCAATCCGGACTAGCCGGAGGGACCCAGTACTTC	CASSQSGLAGGTQYF
TRBJ2-1	TRBV11-1	18	NA	NA	TGTGCCAGCAGCCCGGGATTGAGGCGGAGGATATCCTACAATGAGCAGTTCTTC	CASSPGLRRRISYNEQFF
TRBJ1-1	TRBV29-1	14	few	NA	TGCAGCGTTGAGAACAGGGCCGGCGGCACTGAAGCTTTCTTT	CSVENRAGGTEAFF
TRBJ2-2	TRBV6-2/TRBV6-3	16	NA	TRBD1	TGTGCCAGCAGTTACCCTGGGACAGGGGACACCGGGGAGCTGTTTTTT	CASSYPGTGDTGELFF
TRBJ2-1	TRBV15	14	NA	TRBD2	TGTGCCACCAGCCGCCGCGGGGGGGGCAATGAGCAGTTCTTC	CATSRRGGGNEQFF
TRBJ1-6	TRBV7-9	16	NA	NA	TGTGCCAGCAGCTTCATAGCTAGCTCCTATAATTCACCCCTCCACTTT	CASSFIASSYNSPLHF
TRBJ2-5	TRBV29-1	13	NA	NA	TGCAGCGTTGAGGGCTTTATACAAGAGACCCAGTACTTC	CSVEGFIQETQYF
TRBJ1-1	TRBV5-1	14	NA	NA	TGCGCCAGCACCCTCCTCGGCCCGGGGACTGAAGCTTTCTTT	CASTLLGPGTEAFF